Below, one T cell receptor (beta chain) is given with its context. Its matching antigen is unknown. This sample is part of a study of breast tumors, draining lymph nodes, adjacent tissues. Study-level points and caveats: Findings are consistent with lymph node origin and intratumoral expansion of most tumor T cells.

TCRdb re-called the multiplex PCR reads with MiXCR, one entry per CDR3 protein. The table has more than 200,000 distinct CDR3 sequences, about 34% seen once. Samples came from axillary lymph nodes draining the breast cancer. The CDR3 contains 17 residues. Germline CDR1 SGHDN, CDR2 FVKESK. V dropped 3 bases and J dropped 3; count of bases not matched to a gene: 12. The material sequenced was axillary lymph node tissue. The sequence came from a female donor with breast cancer. Some clones in this sample may be carry-over from other donors' samples. This chain connects TRBV14 to TRBJ1-2; 8 bases fit TRBD1. CDR3 nucleotides: TGTGCCAGCAGCCAGAGGGCAGGGGGCATGGTTGACTATGGCTACACCTTC. It yields the protein CASSQRAGGMVDYGYTF.